This T cell receptor (beta chain) appears in the sequencing data of a study of blood T cell repertoires in COVID-19. The CDR3 spans 14 residues. Germline-derived CDR1 and CDR2 are SNHLY and FYNNEI. V dropped 9 bases and J dropped 3; count of bases not matched to a gene: 8. This clone was counted a single time. Original data processing: Amplified reference gene primers provided the basis for estimating nucleated cell counts. The method was immunoSEQ multiplex PCR; TCRdb's version includes in-frame clones alone and lacks a portion of them. V, J and clone size derive from that table, while D and trimming were established from the DNA sequence. The sample records under 130,000 clones, 65% to 75% being singletons.

The origin of this receptor is a man at least 80 years old with acute or convalescent COVID-19. The sample consisted of peripheral blood. The rearrangement joins TRBV2 to TRBJ2-3; 8 nucleotides agree with TRBD1. This chain's CDR3 is CARDRGPGTDTQYF. The DNA for the CDR3 is TGTGCCAGAGACAGGGGTCCGGGAACAGATACGCAGTATTTT.